This T cell receptor (beta chain) was found in a study of blood T cell repertoires in COVID-19. Across the whole study: The samples span acute and convalescent COVID-19 from the United States, Italy and Spain. PBMCs, B-cell-depleted T cells, or T cells provided the cDNA or gDNA that made up the material.

The CDR3 length is 13 residues. V lost 0 bases and J 3 bases, leaving 6 bases between the germline ends. The germline CDR1 and CDR2 sequences are MNHEY and SVGEGT. This clone was picked up a small number of times. Original analysis: Nucleated cell number was recorded as an estimate derived from reference gene primer amplification. Using immunoSEQ multiplex PCR, the repertoire was profiled, and TCRdb retains in-frame clones only, with some absent. V, J and clone size are those of that table, while D and trimming were read from the DNA. The table shows roughly 230,000 clones, with around 84% occurring only once.

The sequenced material came from peripheral blood. The receptor's source is a man aged 35 to 55 with acute or convalescent COVID-19. The J gene is TRBJ2-7, the V gene TRBV6-2 or TRBV6-3; D gene uncertain. The CDR3 nucleotides are TGTGCCAGCAGTTACTCAGAGGTCTACGAGCAGTACTTC. Translated, it gives CASSYSEVYEQYF.